Each of the 6 T cell receptor beta chains below was sequenced from the same sample in a study of blood T cell repertoires in COVID-19. Profiling relied on immunoSEQ multiplex PCR, and the TCRdb table lists in-frame clones only, not all of them. The repertoire consists of about 110,000 clones, with about 90% occurring once and the leading ten covering 2.4%. Sequenced: peripheral blood. The source of these receptors is a human donor in a cohort sampled during active COVID-19.

This chain joins TRBV6-1 and TRBJ2-5; TRBD1 is a possible D gene (6 bases). Germline V CDR1 and CDR2: MNHNS, SASEGT. This CDR3 is built from 14 residues. Trimming took 1 base from V and 5 from J, leaving 11 bases between them. The CDR3, as DNA: TGTGCCAGCAGTGAAGACAGGGATGGGGAGACCCAGTACTTC. It codes for CASSEDRDGETQYF.

The chain is built from TRBV5-1 and TRBJ2-1, with 8 bases identical to TRBD2. The CDR3 is 15 amino acids. Germline loops: CDR1 SGHRS, CDR2 YFSETQ. Trimming removed 4 bases from V and 1 base from J; junction bases left unmatched: 4. Written as DNA, the CDR3 is TGCGCCAGCAGCCCAGCGGGAGATTCCTACAATGAGCAGTTCTTC. Its translation is CASSPAGDSYNEQFF.

This clone was counted a single time. The gene calls are TRBV6-5 and TRBJ1-6; maybe TRBD1 (5 bases). The CDR3 extends over 15 amino acids. Germline values: CDR1 MNHEY, CDR2 SVGAGI. With 5 bases removed from V and 7 bases from J, the gap between germline ends came to 15 bases. The CDR3 sequence: CASSPLGGGNSPLHF. In DNA, the CDR3 is TGTGCCAGCAGTCCCCTTGGGGGGGGGAATTCACCCCTCCACTTT.

The J gene is TRBJ2-3, the V gene TRBV3-1 (or the pseudogene TRBV3-2); D might be TRBD2 (6 bases). Trimming left V 4 bases short and J 2 bases short, with 10 bases between. Germline loops: CDR1 LGHDT, CDR2 YNNKEL (reference sequence). This CDR3 has 14 amino acids. This chain's CDR3 is CASSPPGDTDTQYF. DNA of the CDR3: TGTGCCAGCAGCCCCCCGGGGGACACAGATACGCAGTATTTT.

This sequence joins TRBV5-1 and TRBJ1-5; TRBD1 agrees at 9 bases. The CDR3 is 14 residues long. J was trimmed by 5 bases and V by 4 bases; bases with no gene match: 4. Germline CDR1 reads SGHRS; CDR2 reads YFSETQ. The CDR3 here is CASSQGQGDQPQHF. DNA for the CDR3: TGCGCCAGCAGCCAGGGACAGGGTGATCAGCCCCAGCATTTT.

Here the CDR3 reads CASSVLDVGSSGNTIYF. The CDR3 coding sequence is TGCGCCAGCAGTGTGCTAGATGTTGGTTCCTCTGGAAACACCATATATTTT. The chain couples TRBV10-2 to TRBJ1-3; no clear D gene. The germline gives CDR1 WSHSY, CDR2 SAAADI. The CDR3 is 17 amino acids. Trimming left V 4 bases short and J 0 bases short, with 16 bases between.